These T cell receptor beta chains were read from a single sample in a study of shared clonotypes between healthy human individuals. The protocol was immunoSEQ multiplex PCR, while the TCRdb copy is restricted to in-frame clones and leaves out a portion. This sample has hundreds of thousands of clones, with about 97% found just once. The sequenced sample consisted of naive CD4+ T cells sorted from blood. All receptors derive from a woman aged 25 to 45 in good health. Each CDR3 is given with its conserved first and last residue. D genes are given only for firm matches. The size field is filled for only some rows; it gives once, few, many or a size class.

V gene	J gene	D gene	clone size	CDR3 protein	CDR3 DNA
TRBV18	TRBJ2-7	TRBD2	-	CASSGLAGESSYEQYF	TGTGCCAGCTCGGGACTAGCGGGGGAAAGCTCCTACGAGCAGTACTTC
TRBV2	TRBJ2-3	-	-	CASSGETRNTDTQYF	TGTGCCAGCAGTGGAGAAACCAGGAACACAGATACGCAGTATTTT
TRBV2	TRBJ2-5	-	-	CASSGLGTTLQETQYF	TGTGCCAGCAGTGGGCTCGGTACTACGCTCCAAGAGACCCAGTACTTC
TRBV28	TRBJ2-1	TRBD2	-	CASTSGTSGQSYNEQFF	TGTGCCAGCACCTCCGGGACTAGCGGCCAATCCTACAATGAGCAGTTCTTC
TRBV27	TRBJ2-7	-	-	CASTSGEGVHYEQYF	TGTGCCAGCACCTCTGGTGAGGGGGTACACTACGAGCAGTACTTC
TRBV5-1	TRBJ2-7	-	-	CASSSQGVGEQYF	TGCGCCAGCAGCTCGCAAGGGGTTGGAGAGCAGTACTTC
TRBV18	TRBJ1-1	-	-	CASSHDNREPEAFF	TGTGCCAGCTCACACGATAACAGGGAGCCTGAAGCTTTCTTT
TRBV6-5	TRBJ2-3	-	-	CASSYGPTDTQYF	TGTGCCAGCAGTTACGGTCCCACAGATACGCAGTATTTT
TRBV28	TRBJ1-5	-	once	CASSLREFNQPQHF	TGTGCCAGCAGTTTACGGGAATTCAATCAGCCCCAGCATTTT
TRBV6-6	TRBJ1-3	-	-	CASSYPGTGTGNTIYF	TGTGCCAGCAGTTACCCGGGCACAGGGACTGGAAACACCATATATTTT
TRBV7-2	TRBJ1-2	TRBD1	once	CASSSTGGTYNYGYTF	TGTGCCAGCAGCTCGACAGGGGGCACTTATAACTATGGCTACACCTTC
TRBV28	TRBJ2-7	-	-	CASKGWYEQYF	TGTGCCAGCAAGGGCTGGTACGAGCAGTACTTC
TRBV10-2	TRBJ1-2	-	-	CASSSVEDPANYGYTF	TGCGCCAGCAGTAGCGTGGAAGACCCGGCTAACTATGGCTACACCTTC
TRBV28	TRBJ2-1	TRBD2	-	CASSSTSGSYNEQFF	TGTGCCAGCAGTTCGACTAGCGGCTCCTACAATGAGCAGTTCTTC
TRBV6-5	TRBJ2-5	TRBD2	-	CASSYSGLAWETQYF	TGTGCCAGCAGTTACTCGGGACTAGCATGGGAGACCCAGTACTTC
TRBV6-5	TRBJ1-2	-	-	CASIDTPRSSYGYTF	TGTGCCAGCATCGACACACCTAGGTCTAGTTATGGCTACACCTTC
TRBV6-6	TRBJ2-7	-	once	CASSLGYGPYEQYF	TGTGCCAGCAGTCTAGGGTACGGCCCCTACGAGCAGTACTTC
TRBV18	TRBJ2-1	-	-	CASSPPGRDNEQFF	TGTGCCAGCTCACCACCGGGCAGGGACAATGAGCAGTTCTTC
TRBV18	TRBJ2-3	TRBD2	-	CASSPFASGSADTQYF	TGTGCCAGCTCACCCTTTGCTAGCGGGAGTGCAGATACGCAGTATTTT
TRBV11-2	TRBJ2-7	TRBD2	once	CASSLERTSERTEQYF	TGTGCCAGCAGCTTAGAGCGGACTAGCGAAAGGACCGAGCAGTACTTC
TRBV28	TRBJ1-1	-	-	CASRIMNTEAFF	TGTGCCAGCAGAATCATGAACACTGAAGCTTTCTTT
TRBV7-8	TRBJ2-6	-	-	CASSVNSGANVLTF	TGTGCCAGCAGTGTTAATTCTGGGGCCAACGTCCTGACTTTC
TRBV19	TRBJ2-1	TRBD2	-	CASSTPLAGGPPGGREQFF	TGTGCCAGTAGTACCCCACTAGCGGGAGGGCCCCCGGGAGGTCGGGAGCAGTTCTTC
TRBV10-3	TRBJ1-2	TRBD1	-	CAISDRGEGYTF	TGTGCCATCAGTGACAGGGGGGAAGGCTACACCTTC
TRBV28	TRBJ2-1	-	-	CASSSGLNNEQFF	TGTGCCAGCAGTTCGGGACTCAACAATGAGCAGTTCTTC
TRBV12-5	TRBJ2-7	TRBD2	-	CASGLVPAMSAGVHYEQYF	TGTGCTAGTGGTTTGGTCCCCGCGATGTCGGCGGGAGTGCACTACGAGCAGTACTTC
TRBV18	TRBJ2-7	-	-	CASSPGSSYEQYF	TGTGCCAGCTCACCGGGATCGTCCTACGAGCAGTACTTC
TRBV4-1	TRBJ2-2	TRBD2	-	CATGGSNTGELFF	TGCGCCACGGGGGGGTCGAACACCGGGGAGCTGTTTTTT
TRBV18	TRBJ2-1	TRBD2	-	CASSPAGGFEQFF	TGTGCCAGCTCACCAGCGGGAGGGTTTGAGCAGTTCTTC
TRBV6-5	TRBJ2-1	TRBD2	-	CASGREAHEQFF	TGTGCCAGCGGGCGGGAGGCACATGAGCAGTTCTTC
TRBV2	TRBJ2-1	-	-	CASTSTAFSDSSYNEQFF	TGTGCCAGCACATCCACAGCGTTCTCAGACAGCTCCTACAATGAGCAGTTCTTC
TRBV5-1	TRBJ2-2	-	once	CASTEGTGELFF	TGCGCCAGCACCGAAGGTACCGGGGAGCTGTTTTTT
TRBV5-4	TRBJ2-7	TRBD2	-	CASSPGLAGAPGYYEQYF	TGTGCCAGCAGCCCGGGTCTAGCGGGAGCCCCTGGCTATTACGAGCAGTACTTC
TRBV14	TRBJ2-5	-	once	CASSQVTGAQETQYF	TGTGCCAGCAGCCAAGTTACTGGGGCGCAAGAGACCCAGTACTTC
TRBV2	TRBJ2-3	TRBD2	-	CAGRTGTSPDTQYF	TGTGCCGGACGCACCGGGACTAGTCCTGATACGCAGTATTTT
TRBV5-1	TRBJ1-2	TRBD1	-	CASSVGQGIGGYGYTF	TGCGCCAGCAGCGTGGGACAGGGGATAGGAGGCTATGGCTACACCTTC
TRBV7-3	TRBJ2-1	TRBD2	-	CASSFQSGRAGNEQFF	TGTGCCAGCAGCTTTCAGTCCGGGAGGGCCGGAAATGAGCAGTTCTTC
TRBV27	TRBJ1-2	-	-	CASSLGHPAGGYTF	TGTGCCAGCAGTTTGGGACATCCGGCGGGTGGCTACACCTTC
TRBV27	TRBJ1-4	-	-	CASSWVARRGEKLFF	TGTGCCAGCAGTTGGGTGGCGAGGAGGGGTGAAAAACTGTTTTTT
TRBV7-3	TRBJ2-1	-	-	CASSLRENEQFF	TGTGCCAGCAGCTTAAGGGAGAATGAGCAGTTCTTC
TRBV7-9	TRBJ2-7	-	-	CASSLGVSYEQYF	TGTGCCAGCAGCTTGGGAGTATCCTACGAGCAGTACTTC
TRBV29-1	TRBJ2-7	-	-	CSVEGAYEQYF	TGCAGCGTTGAAGGGGCCTACGAGCAGTACTTC
TRBV5-1	TRBJ2-3	TRBD2	-	CASSFLAGGVDTQYF	TGCGCCAGCAGCTTCCTAGCGGGAGGGGTAGATACGCAGTATTTT
TRBV2	TRBJ2-3	-	-	CATATPSSGDTQYF	TGTGCCACCGCGACCCCGTCTTCAGGGGATACGCAGTATTTT
TRBV28	TRBJ2-1	-	-	CASSLSRPRDNEQFF	TGTGCCAGCAGTTTAAGCCGCCCGCGCGACAATGAGCAGTTCTTC
TRBV28	TRBJ2-3	-	-	CASNIQVIATDTQYF	TGTGCCAGCAACATCCAGGTCATAGCAACAGATACGCAGTATTTT
TRBV18	TRBJ2-7	-	-	CASSPQGSYEQYF	TGTGCCAGCTCGCCACAGGGATCCTACGAGCAGTACTTC
TRBV30	TRBJ2-2	TRBD2	-	CAWRDSGTAGTGELFF	TGTGCCTGGAGGGATAGCGGGACCGCCGGCACCGGGGAGCTGTTTTTT
TRBV5-4	TRBJ2-7	-	-	CASSLRSGVLYEQYF	TGTGCCAGCAGCTTACGCTCGGGAGTCCTCTACGAGCAGTACTTC
TRBV14	TRBJ1-2	-	-	CASSYTGIYGYTF	TGTGCCAGCAGCTACACAGGGATCTATGGCTACACCTTC
TRBV5-1	TRBJ2-3	TRBD2	-	CASSLGLAGGEDTQYF	TGCGCCAGCAGCTTGGGGTTAGCGGGAGGTGAAGATACGCAGTATTTT
TRBV6-5	TRBJ2-1	TRBD2	-	CASSPGTSGYNEQFF	TGTGCCAGCAGCCCCGGGACTAGCGGGTACAATGAGCAGTTCTTC
TRBV7-2	TRBJ2-6	-	-	CASSIWSSGANVLTF	TGTGCCAGCAGCATCTGGAGTTCTGGGGCCAACGTCCTGACTTTC
TRBV7-9	TRBJ1-1	-	-	CASSLGGVMEAFF	TGTGCCAGCAGCTTAGGAGGGGTGATGGAAGCTTTCTTT
TRBV7-2	TRBJ2-5	TRBD1	-	CASSFQGQGARETQYF	TGTGCCAGCAGCTTTCAAGGACAGGGGGCACGAGAGACCCAGTACTTC
TRBV5-1	TRBJ2-5	TRBD2	-	CASSEGLAGVRETQYF	TGCGCCAGCAGCGAGGGACTAGCGGGAGTCCGGGAGACCCAGTACTTC